The entry below describes one TCR beta chain. Its specificity is unknown. The PCR employed 60 Vbeta primers together with 13 Jbeta primers. Data came from immunoSEQ multiplex PCR; TCRdb stores just in-frame clones and leaves some out. The sample features some 120,000 clones, with 3.7% in its top ten. The record originates from a study of cytomegalovirus exposure and HLA in healthy donors. Study-level points and caveats: Cytomegalovirus-associated status was assigned to 164 TCR beta chains. V- and J-gene trimming in TCR beta was tied to a missense DCLRE1C variant by an analysis performed later. Analysis performed later found around 15,000 TCR beta sequences associated with HLA alleles at 0.05 false discovery rate.

After removal of 10 bases from V and 2 bases from J, the junction contained 8 bases not matched to a gene. The CDR3 covers 13 residues. Germline values: CDR1 ENHRY, CDR2 SYGVKD. The chain combines TRBV10-3 with TRBJ2-7; 7 positions agree with TRBD1. The sequence derives from a man younger than 40 in good health and CMV-seronegative. Material: PBMCs. The CDR3 protein is CATQQGHTYEQYF. The CDR3 DNA follows: TGTGCCACACAACAGGGGCATACCTACGAGCAGTACTTC.